A selection of T cell receptor beta chains follows, all from one sample in a study of blood T cell repertoires in COVID-19. Libraries were prepared by immunoSEQ multiplex PCR; TCRdb keeps only in-frame clonotypes and omits some of them. The table shows under 350,000 clones, with approximately 83% occurring only once. Specimen: PBMCs or T cells enriched from blood (not recorded which). Source of these receptors: a woman aged 40 to 50 with acute COVID-19. CDR3s include the opening cysteine and the closing phenylalanine or tryptophan. Each record gives: CDR3 length, clone size, J gene, D gene, V gene, CDR3 DNA, CDR3 protein. D genes are given only for firm matches. Some rows have no size entry. The others give once, few or many, or a class for an expanded clone.

CDR3 length: 16
clone size: -
J gene: TRBJ2-1
D gene: -
V gene: TRBV5-6
CDR3 DNA: TGTGCCAGCAGCCTCGCAGGGGCGAATAGGGTACATGAGCAGTTCTTC
CDR3 protein: CASSLAGANRVHEQFF

CDR3 length: 14
clone size: -
J gene: TRBJ2-1
D gene: TRBD1
V gene: TRBV24-1
CDR3 DNA: TGTGCCACCGCGACAGGGGGCTCCTACAATGAGCAGTTCTTC
CDR3 protein: CATATGGSYNEQFF

CDR3 length: 13
clone size: -
J gene: TRBJ2-7
D gene: -
V gene: TRBV7-2
CDR3 DNA: TGTGCCAGCAGCTCCAGCGGCCCCTACGAGCAGTACTTC
CDR3 protein: CASSSSGPYEQYF

CDR3 length: 15
clone size: -
J gene: TRBJ2-7
D gene: TRBD2
V gene: TRBV18
CDR3 DNA: TGTGCCAGCTCACCACCGGGACTAGCGAGCCACGAGCAGTACTTC
CDR3 protein: CASSPPGLASHEQYF

CDR3 length: 15
clone size: -
J gene: TRBJ1-1
D gene: TRBD1
V gene: TRBV7-2
CDR3 DNA: TGTGCCAGCAGTAAGGACAGGTCCCCCCCCACTGAAGCTTTCTTT
CDR3 protein: CASSKDRSPPTEAFF

CDR3 length: 13
clone size: -
J gene: TRBJ1-2
D gene: -
V gene: TRBV10-1
CDR3 DNA: TGCGCCAGCTCCTTCGGCAGGGTAGGGGGCTACACCTTC
CDR3 protein: CASSFGRVGGYTF

CDR3 length: 14
clone size: -
J gene: TRBJ2-5
D gene: -
V gene: TRBV4-1
CDR3 DNA: TGCGCCAGCAGCCAAGATGGCAGACAAGAGACCCAGTACTTC
CDR3 protein: CASSQDGRQETQYF

CDR3 length: 15
clone size: few
J gene: TRBJ1-1
D gene: TRBD1
V gene: TRBV3-1/TRBV3-2
CDR3 DNA: TGTGCCAGCAGCCGACAGGGGGCGCTGGGGACTGAAGCTTTCTTT
CDR3 protein: CASSRQGALGTEAFF

CDR3 length: 12
clone size: -
J gene: TRBJ2-7
D gene: -
V gene: TRBV28
CDR3 DNA: TGTGCCAGCAGCCTTCCCCCCTACGAGCAGTACTTC
CDR3 protein: CASSLPPYEQYF

CDR3 length: 16
clone size: -
J gene: TRBJ1-3
D gene: -
V gene: TRBV5-1
CDR3 DNA: TGCGCCAGCAGCTTGTCCGCAGGGGAATCTGGAAACACCATATATTTT
CDR3 protein: CASSLSAGESGNTIYF

CDR3 length: 17
clone size: once
J gene: TRBJ1-2
D gene: -
V gene: TRBV4-3
CDR3 DNA: TGCGCCAGCAGCCAAGCTCCCTCAGGAGGAGCTAACTATGGCTACACCTTC
CDR3 protein: CASSQAPSGGANYGYTF

CDR3 length: 18
clone size: -
J gene: TRBJ1-4
D gene: -
V gene: TRBV7-2
CDR3 DNA: TGTGCCAGCAGCTTAAAATATCGGGGGGTATCCACTAATGAAAAACTGTTTTTT
CDR3 protein: CASSLKYRGVSTNEKLFF

CDR3 length: 13
clone size: -
J gene: TRBJ2-2
D gene: -
V gene: TRBV9
CDR3 DNA: TGTGCCAGCACGGACAGTTTTTCCGGGGAGCTGTTTTTT
CDR3 protein: CASTDSFSGELFF

CDR3 length: 13
clone size: -
J gene: TRBJ1-5
D gene: TRBD1
V gene: TRBV5-5
CDR3 DNA: TGTGCCAGCAGCGAGGACAGGTACCAGCCCCAGCATTTT
CDR3 protein: CASSEDRYQPQHF

CDR3 length: 15
clone size: -
J gene: TRBJ1-1
D gene: -
V gene: TRBV6-5
CDR3 DNA: TGTGCCAGCAGTTACTCGATTGGCCTAGGCACTGAAGCTTTCTTT
CDR3 protein: CASSYSIGLGTEAFF

CDR3 length: 12
clone size: -
J gene: TRBJ2-5
D gene: -
V gene: TRBV5-1
CDR3 DNA: TGCGCCAGCAGCTCCTCGTTGGAGACCCAGTACTTC
CDR3 protein: CASSSSLETQYF

CDR3 length: 13
clone size: -
J gene: TRBJ2-7
D gene: TRBD2
V gene: TRBV7-9
CDR3 DNA: TGTGCCAGCAGCTCTGCCGGGGGAGGGAAGCAGTACTTC
CDR3 protein: CASSSAGGGKQYF

CDR3 length: 12
clone size: -
J gene: TRBJ1-2
D gene: -
V gene: TRBV25-1
CDR3 DNA: TGTGCCAGCAGTGGAGGTAGTTATGGCTACACCTTC
CDR3 protein: CASSGGSYGYTF

CDR3 length: 15
clone size: -
J gene: TRBJ1-5
D gene: TRBD1
V gene: TRBV6-5
CDR3 DNA: TGTGCCAGCAGTTCGACCCGGACAGGGAATCAGCCCCAGCATTTT
CDR3 protein: CASSSTRTGNQPQHF

CDR3 length: 15
clone size: -
J gene: TRBJ2-7
D gene: TRBD2
V gene: TRBV7-2
CDR3 DNA: TGTGCCAGCACCTTGAGCGGGAGAGAGCTCTACGAGCAGTACTTC
CDR3 protein: CASTLSGRELYEQYF

CDR3 length: 14
clone size: -
J gene: TRBJ2-2
D gene: -
V gene: TRBV27
CDR3 DNA: TGTGCCAGCAGTTTATGGGGCACCACCGGGGAGCTGTTTTTT
CDR3 protein: CASSLWGTTGELFF

CDR3 length: 14
clone size: -
J gene: TRBJ2-5
D gene: -
V gene: TRBV7-8
CDR3 DNA: TGTGCCAGCAGCTTCTGGGGGCGCTTAGAGACCCAGTACTTC
CDR3 protein: CASSFWGRLETQYF

CDR3 length: 14
clone size: -
J gene: TRBJ1-4
D gene: -
V gene: TRBV20-1
CDR3 DNA: TGCAGTGCTAGTTATGGGGGGGCTTATGAAAAACTGTTTTTT
CDR3 protein: CSASYGGAYEKLFF

CDR3 length: 17
clone size: -
J gene: TRBJ2-5
D gene: TRBD2
V gene: TRBV3-1/TRBV3-2
CDR3 DNA: TGTGCCAGCAGCCAAGAGGTAGCGGGGCCGCCCCAAGAGACCCAGTACTTC
CDR3 protein: CASSQEVAGPPQETQYF

CDR3 length: 13
clone size: -
J gene: TRBJ1-4
D gene: -
V gene: TRBV6-5
CDR3 DNA: TGTGCCAGCAGGGCAGTCGTTAATGAAAAACTGTTTTTT
CDR3 protein: CASRAVVNEKLFF

CDR3 length: 14
clone size: -
J gene: TRBJ2-7
D gene: -
V gene: TRBV6-5
CDR3 DNA: TGTGCCAGCAGTTACTCGGCCGTAACCTACGAGCAGTACTTC
CDR3 protein: CASSYSAVTYEQYF